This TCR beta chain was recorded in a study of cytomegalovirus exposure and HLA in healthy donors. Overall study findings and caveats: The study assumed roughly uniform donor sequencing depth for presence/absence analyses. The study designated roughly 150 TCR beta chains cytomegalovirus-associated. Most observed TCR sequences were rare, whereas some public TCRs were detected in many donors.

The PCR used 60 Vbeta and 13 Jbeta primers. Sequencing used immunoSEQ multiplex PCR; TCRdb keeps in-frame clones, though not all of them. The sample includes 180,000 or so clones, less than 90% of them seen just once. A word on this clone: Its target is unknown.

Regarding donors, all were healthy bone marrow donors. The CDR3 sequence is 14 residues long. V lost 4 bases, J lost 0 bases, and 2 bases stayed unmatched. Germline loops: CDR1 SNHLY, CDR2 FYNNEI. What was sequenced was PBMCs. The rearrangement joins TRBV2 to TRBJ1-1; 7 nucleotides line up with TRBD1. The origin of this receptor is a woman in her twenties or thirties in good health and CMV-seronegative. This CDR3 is CASSGDRVNTEAFF. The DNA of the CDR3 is TGTGCCAGCAGTGGTGACAGGGTGAACACTGAAGCTTTCTTT.